The clone carrying this T cell receptor (beta chain) was observed at least ten times. Its antigen is still unknown. The data are from a study of T cells in Graves' hyperthyroidism and ophthalmopathy. Across the study: The initial diagnosis was the point when peripheral blood was collected, ahead of any treatment.

Whole-study results and caveats: Most expanded thyroid clonotypes above 0.001 also appeared in blood.

The CDR3 has 15 amino acids. V lost 8 bases to trimming and J lost 6 bases; unmatched junction nucleotides: 8. Germline V gene data show CDR1 as SNHLY and CDR2 as FYNNEI. Fresh peripheral blood, around 9.5 ml, yielded the PBMCs. Amplification targeted TCR beta CDR3 regions from RNA transcripts. HTBI primers were the set used in a first-round RT-PCR of the TCR CDR3. TCRdb re-called the multiplex PCR reads through MiXCR, storing one row per CDR3 protein. The table includes hundreds of thousands of distinct CDR3 sequences, approximately 14% detected once. The gene calls are TRBV2 and TRBJ2-1, with TRBD2 identical over 12 bases. The sample consisted of blood. This sequence was found in a woman between 18 and 29 years old with Graves' hyperthyroidism. This CDR3 is CASRRLAGGRNEQFF. Written as DNA, the CDR3 is TGTGCCAGCCGTCGGCTAGCGGGGGGGCGCAATGAGCAGTTCTTC.